This T cell receptor beta chain was sequenced during a study of cytomegalovirus exposure and HLA in healthy donors. Study outcomes and limitations: Altogether, 160 or so TCR beta chains were recorded as cytomegalovirus-associated.

The study ran its PCR with 60 Vbeta and 13 Jbeta primers. The table came from immunoSEQ multiplex PCR; TCRdb's copy has only in-frame clones and leaves some out. The table has fewer than 80,000 clones, 67% seen once. In germline, CDR1 is SGHRS, CDR2 YFSETQ. CDR3 length: 13 residues. The ends were cut back, 1 base at V and 4 bases at J, with 7 bases in the middle. Notes on this clone: Its specificity is unknown.

The sequence came from a woman aged 50 to 60 in good health and CMV-seropositive. The chain combines TRBV5-1 with TRBJ2-3, with a tentative D call TRBD1 (5 bases). Specimen: PBMCs. CDR3 loop: CASSLKGADTQYF. The CDR3 bases are TGCGCCAGCAGCTTGAAAGGGGCAGATACGCAGTATTTT.